This TCR beta chain was captured in a study of blood T cell repertoires in COVID-19 (dated by TCRdb to about 2020). With respect to the entire study: Samples from collaborators originated in the United States, Italy and Spain and spanned both the acute and convalescent phases of COVID-19. Where available, HLA class I and class II types were obtained from metadata supplied by the sample provider rather than from assay-based typing. Samples came from the ongoing ImmuneRACE study (first 160 participants) plus 1,254 subjects from 6 global collaborators. The prospective study material was composed of cDNA or gDNA derived from T cells, B-cell-depleted T cells, or PBMCs. Subjects who had been exposed to COVID-19, were actively infected with it, or had recovered from it provided the deeply sampled blood TCRbeta repertoires that made up the dataset. The repertoires were released in a freely available public database intended as a resource for research on the immune response to SARS-CoV-2. Nearly every sample came with metadata listing a de-identified subject ID, COVID-19 status, age in years and sex.

Participants in the prospective study were enrolled through a virtual design, were aged 18 to 89 years, and lived in roughly 24 United States geographic areas. In the prospective study, cohorts were assigned on the basis of participant-reported clinical history obtained from a screening survey and a study questionnaire. For ImmuneRACE Cohort 3, a participant was defined as recovered based on two consecutive negative NP/OP PCR tests, clearance by a healthcare professional, or resolution of symptoms. In the prospective study, mobile phlebotomists collected whole blood, serum and a nasopharyngeal or oropharyngeal swab from each participant. Over a roughly 2-month period, participants in the prospective study had the option of providing additional blood draws and questionnaires. Before DNA extraction, prospective study blood samples were shipped either frozen or at room temperature. With respect to this clone: Its antigen has not been determined. The sample holds no much larger clone one base away, and base qualities are not on file.

The immunoSEQ Assay, a bias-controlled multiplex PCR, was used to amplify TCRbeta CDR3 regions from genomic DNA. On the study's bioinformatics: Nucleated cell counts per sample were estimated from amplification of reference gene primers within the assay. To quantify the absolute abundance of each unique TCRbeta CDR3 rearrangement, sequence reads were collapsed and filtered. For each sample, productive Simpson clonality was calculated by taking the square root of Simpson's diversity index across productive rearrangements. Imported from immuneACCESS, the table was reduced by TCRdb to in-frame sequences with V and J called. These copies leave out some clones; in studies compared against another copy, an unresolved V gene accounts for under half, and the cause of the remainder is not known. The V and J calls and clone size were taken over from that table, and D and trimming were inferred from the DNA. The sample table records hundreds of thousands of clones; approximately 86% of these occur just once. Roughly 8.5% of the sample is in the top ten clones.

The paper as a whole reports these results and caveats: How much clinical and demographic metadata was included differed by source and by participant, and the metadata was provided uncurated.

What was sequenced was PBMCs or T cells enriched from blood (not recorded which). The origin of this receptor is a woman between 55 and 75 years old who had recovered from COVID-19.

The DNA reads as follows: TGCGCCAGCAGGAGACTGACAGAACCAAATTCACCCCTCCACTTT. Protein translation: CASRRLTEPNSPLHF. The V and J genes are TRBV10-1 and TRBJ1-6; possibly the D gene is TRBD1, per 5 matching bases. Trimming takes 6 bases from V and 7 bases from J, and the germline ends sit 16 bases apart. Taken from the germline V gene (reference sequence), the CDR1 and CDR2 loops are WNHNN and SYGVQD. From the cysteine through the phenylalanine, the CDR3 covers 15 amino acids. Left in the record is the CDR3 DNA by itself, 45 bases read in frame from the first base.